Following are 10 T cell receptor beta chains from one sample sequenced in a study of regulatory T cells in long-lasting Graves disease. With iRepertoire HTBI primers and Arm-PCR of CDR3 regions, TCR beta libraries were built. One entry per CDR3 protein, called by TCRdb with MiXCR from the multiplex PCR reads. The sample lists around 400,000 distinct CDR3 sequences; less than 30% were seen once. Time point of the sample: persistent/refractory GD, antithyroid drugs over 5 years with positive TRAb. PBMCs provided the RNA from which the TCR library was made. The sequencing used peripheral blood mononuclear cells (PBMCs), collected when the disease was refractory, from a patient treated with antithyroid drugs. These receptors all stem from a woman in her forties with Graves disease.

This clonotype has a handful of counts. V is TRBV5-5 and J is TRBJ2-7; 7 nucleotides align to TRBD2. Germline V lookup: CDR1 SGHKS, CDR2 YYEKEE (reference sequence). Germline trimming cut 2 bases from V and 0 bases from J; bases unmatched to any gene: 2. This CDR3 spans 14 amino acids. CDR3 DNA sequence: TGTGCCAGCAGCTTTCGGGACTACTCCTACGAGCAGTACTTC. It translates to CASSFRDYSYEQYF.

Many counts were recorded for this clonotype. The chain recombines TRBV12-3 or TRBV12-4 with TRBJ2-1, with 10 positions matching TRBD2. CDR3 length equals 15 residues. Losses at the gene ends were 3 bases for V and 8 bases for J; bases not matched to a gene: 7. The CDR3 region is CASSLLLAGIDEQFF. CDR3 sequence (DNA): TGTGCCAGCAGTTTGTTACTAGCGGGAATCGATGAGCAGTTCTTC.

This clonotype was seen repeatedly, ten times or more. CDR3 DNA sequence: TGCAGCGTTGGTCCTGGTCCCGGGGAGCTGTTTTTT. It translates to CSVGPGPGELFF. This chain links TRBV29-1 with TRBJ2-2; no definite D call. This CDR3 comprises 12 residues. The V end was cut by 4 bases, the J end by 6 bases, with 9 bases between. CDR1 is SQVTM and CDR2 is ANQGSEA in the germline V gene.

This clonotype was counted ten times or more. This chain uses TRBV20-1 with TRBJ2-7; D remains ambiguous. The CDR3 covers 14 residues. The V gene's germline CDR1 is DFQATT and CDR2 SNEGSKA (reference sequence). The CDR3 DNA sequence: TGCAGCGCCCCCCGGCTTGTGGGAACCTACGAGCAGTACTTC. Residues: CSAPRLVGTYEQYF.

This clonotype was detected many times. The chain combines TRBV2 with TRBJ2-7; D gene uncertain. Germline assignment: CDR1 SNHLY and CDR2 FYNNEI. Between the trimmed V and J ends, which lost 2 bases and 1 base, there was a span of 6 bases. This CDR3 is built from 13 residues. The CDR3 here is CASSEYLSYEQYF. The CDR3 region has the DNA TGTGCCAGCAGTGAATACCTGTCCTACGAGCAGTACTTC. The full variable domain, with the rest looked up from reference TRBV2 and TRBJ2-7, is EPEVTQTPSHQVTQMGQEVILRCVPISNHLYFYWYRQILGQKVEFLVSFYNNEISEKSEIFDDQFSVERPDGSNFTLKIRSTKLEDSAMYFCASSEYLSYEQYFGPGTRLTVT.

The V and J genes are TRBV3-1 and TRBJ2-2; 7 bases map to TRBD1. Per germline, CDR1 LGHDT and CDR2 YNNKEL (reference sequence). The CDR3 has 14 residues. The V and J ends lost 6 bases and 7 bases, in that order; junction bases with no gene match: 8. The CDR3 DNA follows: TGTGCCAGCAGAAGAACAGGGGAGAGCGGGGAGCTGTTTTTT. Translated: CASRRTGESGELFF.

This clonotype appeared many times. This rearrangement joins TRBV28 to TRBJ1-1, with TRBD1 matching 8 bases. V lost 2 bases and J lost 0; bases outside the gene matches: 5. Germline assignment: CDR1 MDHEN and CDR2 SYDVKM. CDR3 length equals 16 residues. CDR3 region: CASSLLRTGLNTEAFF. CDR3 sequence (DNA): TGTGCCAGCAGTTTACTAAGGACAGGGTTGAACACTGAAGCTTTCTTT.

Comments on this clonotype: A far larger clone is only one base removed, so a read error is likely. In DNA, the CDR3 is TGTGCCAGCAGTTACCCTTTCAAGGCGAGGGAGACCCAGTACTTC. Translated, it gives CASSYPFKARETQYF. The rearrangement joins TRBV6-2 or TRBV6-3 to TRBJ2-5; D remains unclear. V lost 2 bases to trimming and J lost 5 bases, with 15 bases between them. Germline CDR1 MNHEY, CDR2 SVGEGT. The CDR3 spans 15 residues.

This chain uses TRBV5-6 with TRBJ2-6; TRBD1 agrees at 9 bases. CDR3 length: 18 residues. Germline trimming cut 5 bases from V and 2 bases from J; bases unmatched to any gene: 11. Germline V gene data show CDR1 as SGHDT and CDR2 as YYEEEE. CDR3 sequence: CASSSLGTGIPGANVLTF. In DNA, the CDR3 is TGTGCCAGCAGTTCCCTGGGGACAGGGATACCTGGGGCCAACGTCCTGACTTTC.

This clonotype was observed at least ten times. The genes are TRBV6-2 or TRBV6-3 and TRBJ2-5, with D tentatively TRBD2 (6 bases). CDR3 length equals 14 residues. V gave up 2 bases and J gave up 2 bases, with 9 bases separating them. Germline lookup yields CDR1 MNHEY and CDR2 SVGEGT. The DNA of the CDR3 is TGTGCCAGCAGTTACCCGGGACTGCAAGAGACCCAGTACTTC. Its protein is CASSYPGLQETQYF.